The present TCR beta chain was sequenced within a study of monozygotic twins with cystic fibrosis. About the research overall: With approximately 15 PCR cycles, barcoded libraries came from 3 to 3.5 micrograms of fragmented DNA.

Trimming cost V 6 bases and J 7 bases; bases outside gene matches: 8. CDR1 MNHEY and CDR2 SMNVEV come from the germline V gene (reference sequence). The CDR3 consists of 15 residues. TCRdb's copy holds only in-frame clones and misses some; the assay was immunoSEQ multiplex PCR. The sample lists about 36,000 clones, around nine tenths occurring once. Sequencing was carried out using blood. The chain couples TRBV27 to TRBJ1-6, with 8 bases aligning to TRBD1. The clonotype comes from a boy aged 2-15 years with cystic fibrosis. CDR3 amino acids: CASSTPGQANSPLHF. DNA of the CDR3: TGTGCCAGCAGCACACCGGGACAGGCGAATTCACCCCTCCACTTT.